A selection of T cell receptor beta chains follows, all from one sample in a study of regulatory T cells in long-lasting Graves disease. TCRdb independently ran MiXCR on the multiplex PCR reads; one entry per CDR3 protein. Of under 300,000 distinct CDR3 sequences listed, approximately 16% were seen once; the top ten hold around 21%. The source was peripheral blood mononuclear cells (PBMCs), collected at new diagnosis, from a patient treated with antithyroid drugs. Every receptor here comes from a female donor with Graves disease. CDR3s include the opening cysteine and the closing phenylalanine or tryptophan. The order of the fields is V gene, J gene, clone size, D gene, CDR3 protein, CDR3 DNA. A D gene is named only where the DNA matches it firmly. For some rows the clone size is stated as once, few or many, or as a class when expanded; others skip it.

TRBV7-8	TRBJ2-1	-	TRBD2	CASSSPGLAGEATNEQFF	TGTGCCAGCAGCTCGCCGGGACTAGCGGGAGAGGCGACCAATGAGCAGTTCTTC
TRBV7-2	TRBJ2-3	many	TRBD2	CASSPGRGLAGGLADTQYF	TGTGCCAGCAGCCCGGGGAGGGGGCTAGCGGGAGGGTTGGCAGATACGCAGTATTTT
TRBV10-3	TRBJ1-1	-	-	CAISEPPGFTGAFF	TGTGCCATCAGTGAGCCTCCGGGGTTCACTGGAGCTTTCTTT
TRBV12-3/TRBV12-4	TRBJ1-5	many	TRBD1	CASSLWGQGWSQPQHF	TGTGCCAGCAGTTTATGGGGACAGGGCTGGAGTCAGCCCCAGCATTTT
TRBV6-4	TRBJ1-4	-	-	CASSYSTGGFGKLFF	TGTGCCAGCAGTTACTCGACGGGGGGCTTTGGGAAACTGTTTTTT
TRBV7-2	TRBJ2-6	many	-	CASSRRTAGANVLTF	TGTGCCAGCAGCCGGCGGACAGCAGGGGCCAACGTCCTGACTTTC
TRBV20-1	TRBJ2-1	many	TRBD1	CSANTRDRGAGDYNEQFF	TGCAGTGCTAACACCCGGGACAGGGGGGCCGGAGACTACAATGAGCAGTTCTTC
TRBV6-1	TRBJ2-2	-	-	CASKRDNTGELFF	TGTGCCAGCAAGAGGGATAACACCGGGGAGCTGTTTTTT
TRBV3-1	TRBJ2-3	many	-	CASSQEGGTDTQYF	TGTGCCAGCAGCCAAGAAGGGGGCACAGATACGCAGTATTTT
TRBV7-8	TRBJ2-1	many	TRBD2	CASSSLAGGYNEQFF	TGTGCCAGCAGCTCCTTAGCGGGAGGGTACAATGAGCAGTTCTTC
TRBV2	TRBJ1-5	many	-	CASSEETRQPQHF	TGTGCCAGCAGTGAAGAGACCCGGCAGCCCCAGCATTTT
TRBV10-1	TRBJ1-1	few	-	CASSETLNTEAFF	TGCGCCAGCAGTGAGACCCTGAACACTGAAGCTTTCTTT
TRBV6-1	TRBJ2-3	few	-	CASSGSSGPSTDTQYF	TGTGCCAGCAGTGGGAGTAGCGGACCTAGCACAGATACGCAGTATTTT
TRBV30	TRBJ2-7	-	TRBD1	CAWGAGTGDGYEQYF	TGTGCCTGGGGGGCCGGGACAGGGGATGGTTACGAGCAGTACTTC